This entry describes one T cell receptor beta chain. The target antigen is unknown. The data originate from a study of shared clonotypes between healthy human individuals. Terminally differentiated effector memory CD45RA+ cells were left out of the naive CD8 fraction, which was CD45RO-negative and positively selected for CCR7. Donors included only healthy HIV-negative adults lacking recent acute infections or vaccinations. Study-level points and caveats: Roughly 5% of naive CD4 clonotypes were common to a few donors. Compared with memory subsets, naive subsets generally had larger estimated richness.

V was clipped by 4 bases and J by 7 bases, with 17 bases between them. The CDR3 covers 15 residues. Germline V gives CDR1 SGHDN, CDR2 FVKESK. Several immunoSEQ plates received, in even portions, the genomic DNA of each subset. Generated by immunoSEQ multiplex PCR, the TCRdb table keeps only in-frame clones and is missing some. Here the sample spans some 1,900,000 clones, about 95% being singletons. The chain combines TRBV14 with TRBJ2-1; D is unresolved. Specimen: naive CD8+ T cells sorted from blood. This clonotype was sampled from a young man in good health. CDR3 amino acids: CASSLGRGWGNEQFF. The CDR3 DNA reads TGTGCCAGCAGCCTCGGACGAGGCTGGGGAAATGAGCAGTTCTTC.